This is a list of T cell receptor beta chains from one sample in a study of T cells in Graves' hyperthyroidism and ophthalmopathy. TCRdb analysed the multiplex PCR reads with MiXCR anew, one entry per CDR3 protein. The sample lists around 720,000 distinct CDR3 sequences; around 40% were seen once. Sequencing was carried out using blood. The source of these receptors is a woman between 40 and 50 years old with Graves' hyperthyroidism. Each CDR3 is given with its conserved first and last residue. D genes are given only for firm matches. Clone size appears in some rows only: once, few, many, or a class for an expanded clone.

clone size	V gene	D gene	CDR3 length	J gene	CDR3 protein	CDR3 DNA
few	TRBV7-2	TRBD1	15	TRBJ2-7	CASSLTGTGIYEQYF	TGTGCCAGCAGCTTAACGGGGACAGGGATCTACGAGCAGTACTTC
many	TRBV25-1	-	16	TRBJ2-5	CASSEFWSEQQETQYF	TGTGCCAGCAGTGAATTCTGGTCCGAGCAACAAGAGACCCAGTACTTC
many	TRBV11-3	-	13	TRBJ1-4	CASIEVRHEKLFF	TGTGCCAGCATTGAGGTACGCCACGAAAAACTGTTTTTT
-	TRBV6-1	-	15	TRBJ2-2	CASSVREVSTGELFF	TGTGCCAGCAGTGTTAGGGAGGTGAGCACCGGGGAGCTGTTTTTT
few	TRBV6-5	TRBD1	14	TRBJ2-5	CASSNMDRKETQYF	TGTGCCAGCAGTAACATGGACAGGAAAGAGACCCAGTACTTC
-	TRBV6-4	-	13	TRBJ2-5	CASSWRAGETQYF	TGTGCCAGCAGTTGGCGGGCCGGGGAGACCCAGTACTTC
-	TRBV15	-	13	TRBJ2-7	CASRPLRAYEQYF	TGTGCCAGCAGGCCCTTGCGGGCCTACGAGCAGTACTTC
-	TRBV12-3/TRBV12-4	-	15	TRBJ1-6	CASLRGGQSSSPLHF	TGTGCCAGCCTAAGAGGCGGACAGTCAAGTTCACCCCTCCACTTT
-	TRBV6-5	-	14	TRBJ1-5	CASRGSPPNQPQHF	TGTGCCAGCAGGGGGTCCCCCCCCAATCAGCCCCAGCATTTT
few	TRBV20-1	-	15	TRBJ1-2	CSARFPSQGLYGYTF	TGCAGTGCTAGGTTTCCTAGTCAGGGACTCTATGGCTACACCTTC
-	TRBV24-1	-	13	TRBJ1-2	CAWNPGEWEGYTF	TGTGCCTGGAACCCCGGGGAGTGGGAAGGCTACACCTTC
few	TRBV7-9	-	15	TRBJ2-5	CASSLPFRVKETQYF	TGTGCCAGCAGCTTACCCTTTCGTGTTAAGGAGACCCAGTACTTC
-	TRBV7-3	-	11	TRBJ2-3	CATHSTDTQYF	TGTGCCACTCACTCAACGGATACGCAGTATTTT
many	TRBV7-9	-	13	TRBJ2-7	CASRPASPYEQYF	TGTGCCAGCAGACCCGCGAGCCCCTACGAGCAGTACTTC
-	TRBV7-8	-	16	TRBJ2-7	CASRAAAGSESYEQYF	TGTGCCAGCAGGGCCGCGGCCGGTAGTGAGTCCTACGAGCAGTACTTC
few	TRBV6-5	-	14	TRBJ2-7	CASRAPGDLIEQYF	TGTGCCAGCAGGGCACCGGGTGACCTTATTGAGCAGTACTTC
-	TRBV12-3/TRBV12-4	TRBD1	15	TRBJ1-6	CASSLLGQGNSHLHF	TGTGCCAGCAGTTTATTGGGACAGGGAAATTCACACCTCCACTTT
-	TRBV9	TRBD1	14	TRBJ1-4	CASSANRGHEKLFF	TGTGCCAGCAGCGCCAACAGGGGGCATGAAAAACTGTTTTTT
many	TRBV19	-	16	TRBJ1-1	CASSIGRRAVNTEAFF	TGTGCCAGTAGTATAGGACGAAGAGCGGTGAACACTGAAGCTTTCTTT
-	TRBV19	-	14	TRBJ2-5	CASSIIGQTETQYF	TGTGCCAGTAGTATAATCGGACAGACAGAGACCCAGTACTTC
few	TRBV19	-	15	TRBJ1-1	CASNTAYPRDTEAFF	TGTGCCAGTAATACCGCATACCCCCGGGACACTGAAGCTTTCTTT
few	TRBV2	TRBD1	13	TRBJ2-1	CASSEDRLGEQFF	TGTGCCAGCAGTGAGGACAGGCTAGGGGAGCAGTTCTTC
-	TRBV7-2	-	15	TRBJ1-1	CASSLNQGNFAEAFF	TGTGCCAGCAGCTTAAACCAAGGGAATTTCGCTGAAGCTTTCTTT
-	TRBV7-2	-	15	TRBJ2-7	CASSYTRDGPYEQYF	TGTGCCAGCAGTTACACCCGGGACGGTCCCTACGAGCAGTACTTC
many	TRBV12-3/TRBV12-4	-	11	TRBJ2-5	CASGGGETQYF	TGTGCCAGTGGGGGGGGCGAGACCCAGTACTTC
few	TRBV27	TRBD1	15	TRBJ1-1	CASSLVTGEGTEAFF	TGTGCCAGCAGTTTAGTGACAGGGGAAGGTACTGAAGCTTTCTTT
many	TRBV29-1	-	12	TRBJ1-2	CSVESGGIGYTF	TGCAGCGTTGAATCCGGGGGCATCGGCTACACCTTC
-	TRBV20-1	-	14	TRBJ2-7	CSARGTDNSYEQYF	TGCAGTGCTAGAGGGACAGATAATTCCTACGAGCAGTACTTC
many	TRBV18	-	13	TRBJ2-5	CASSPGSQETQYF	TGTGCCAGCAGCCCCGGGTCACAAGAGACCCAGTACTTC
few	TRBV6-5	TRBD1	13	TRBJ1-2	CASSYSRQGGYTF	TGTGCCAGCAGTTACTCCCGACAGGGAGGCTACACCTTC
many	TRBV2	TRBD1	13	TRBJ1-5	CASGRQGDQPQHF	TGTGCCAGCGGCAGACAGGGGGATCAGCCCCAGCATTTT
-	TRBV20-1	-	15	TRBJ2-5	CSASTSGGSRETQHF	TGCAGTGCTAGTACCAGTGGGGGGTCTCGAGAGACCCAGCACTTC
-	TRBV5-1	TRBD1	16	TRBJ1-5	CASSEQGAGSNQPQHF	TGCGCCAGCAGCGAACAGGGGGCCGGCAGCAATCAGCCCCAGCATTTT
-	TRBV19	TRBD1	12	TRBJ1-5	CASSTDRDTQHF	TGTGCCAGTAGTACGGACAGGGATACCCAGCATTTT
-	TRBV6-5	-	16	TRBJ1-1	CASSPQWPGGYTEAFF	TGTGCCAGCAGCCCCCAATGGCCCGGGGGGTACACTGAAGCTTTCTTT
few	TRBV12-3/TRBV12-4	-	15	TRBJ1-2	CASSTYGGEADGYTF	TGTGCCAGCAGCACTTACGGAGGGGAGGCCGATGGCTACACCTTC
-	TRBV5-1	-	14	TRBJ2-2	CASSVGRGNGELFF	TGCGCCAGCAGCGTCGGTCGGGGGAACGGGGAGCTGTTTTTT
-	TRBV11-2	TRBD2	17	TRBJ2-6	CASSNLGTSPGANVLTF	TGTGCCAGCAGCAACTTAGGGACTAGCCCTGGGGCCAACGTCCTGACTTTC
few	TRBV6-5	-	14	TRBJ1-2	CASTIIGTAYGYTF	TGTGCCAGCACTATAATCGGGACTGCATATGGCTACACCTTC
-	TRBV2	-	16	TRBJ2-2	CASSEAGGFYAGELFF	TGTGCCAGCAGTGAAGCGGGAGGATTCTACGCCGGGGAGCTGTTTTTT
many	TRBV20-1	-	12	TRBJ2-7	CSTGAVSYEQYF	TGCAGTACGGGAGCGGTCTCCTACGAGCAGTACTTC
many	TRBV29-1	TRBD1	13	TRBJ1-1	CSVHRGLNTEAFF	TGCAGCGTTCACAGGGGGTTGAACACTGAAGCTTTCTTT